This T cell receptor beta chain is from a study of PD-L1 blockade in urothelial cancer. Across the whole study: About 85% of the roughly 30 patients were males with bladder-origin urothelial cancer.

CDR3 size: 13 residues. Germline-derived CDR1 and CDR2 are MNHEY and SVGAGI. The germline V and J ends were trimmed by 5 bases and 1 base, with 7 bases remaining between them. Time point meaning: pretreatment peripheral blood. Generated by immunoSEQ multiplex PCR, the TCRdb table keeps only in-frame clones and is missing some. Seen here are around 70,000 clones, almost 90% observed once, and the top ten hold approximately 4.5%. The sample here was PBMCs, taken around atezolizumab (anti-PD-L1) treatment. The TCR comes from a man between 65 and 80 years old with urothelial cancer. The rearrangement links TRBV6-5 to TRBJ2-3; weak D call: TRBD1 (5 bases). This chain's CDR3 is CASSATGTDTQYF. The CDR3 nucleotides read TGTGCCAGCAGTGCGACAGGCACAGATACGCAGTATTTT.